This T cell receptor (beta chain) originates from a study of cytomegalovirus exposure and HLA in healthy donors. With 3 bases clipped from V and 4 bases from J, the junction kept 6 bases outside the gene matches. This CDR3 has 15 residues. Germline CDR1 and CDR2: SGHNT and YYREEE (reference sequence). Overall study findings and caveats: Some public TCRs appeared in many individuals, while most sequences were rare. Reportedly, diagnosis of cytomegalovirus status by the classifier showed high specificity and sensitivity.

In the PCR, 60 Vbeta and 13 Jbeta primers were used. Profiled with immunoSEQ multiplex PCR; TCRdb holds only in-frame clones, not every one. The sample shows over 95,000 clones, roughly 80% of them seen only once. For this clone: Its specificity is not known.

This receptor was obtained from a man in his forties or fifties in good health and CMV-seronegative. This sequence joins TRBV5-4 and TRBJ1-2; TRBD1 matches at 10 bases. Sequencing used PBMCs. CDR3 DNA sequence: TGTGCCAGCAGCTCCAGACAGGGGGCGTTCTATGGCTACACCTTC. This codes for CASSSRQGAFYGYTF.